Shown below are 17 T cell receptor beta chains from a single sample sequenced in a study of shared clonotypes between healthy human individuals. The protocol was immunoSEQ multiplex PCR, while the TCRdb copy is restricted to in-frame clones and leaves out a portion. Of 110,000 or so clones listed, 68% are singletons. Material: memory CD8+ T cells sorted from blood. Subset described: CD45RO+ cells pooled with CCR7-negative TemRA cells. These receptors were collected from a woman younger than 45 in good health.

The chain recombines TRBV7-9 with TRBJ2-7; 13 bases map to TRBD2. This CDR3 is 17 amino acids long. J gave up 0 bases and V 5 bases, and 7 bases lay outside the gene matches. The V gene's germline CDR1 is SEHNR and CDR2 FQNEAQ (reference sequence). CDR3 protein: CASSPRTSGSSSYEQYF. The CDR3 nucleotides are TGTGCCAGCAGCCCGCGGACTAGCGGGAGTTCCTCCTACGAGCAGTACTTC.

This sequence joins TRBV28 and TRBJ2-7; D possibly corresponds to TRBD2 (5 bases). Germline CDR1 is MDHEN and CDR2 is SYDVKM. The CDR3 extends over 16 amino acids. Trimming left V 5 bases short and J 0 bases short, with 17 bases between. The CDR3 region is CASSISSSEVSYEQYF. The CDR3 DNA reads TGTGCCAGCAGTATCTCCTCCTCGGAGGTCTCCTACGAGCAGTACTTC. The complete variable domain, with remaining parts taken from reference TRBV28 and TRBJ2-7, reads DVKVTQSSRYLVKRTGEKVFLECVQDMDHENMFWYRQDPGLGLRLIYFSYDVKMKEKGDIPEGYSVSREKKERFSLILESASTNQTSMYLCASSISSSEVSYEQYFGPGTRLTVT.

The gene calls are TRBV21-1 and TRBJ1-5; TRBD1, the D gene given by the table, was not confirmed from the DNA. TRBV21-1 is a pseudogene segment. The CDR3 has 19 residues. The CDR3 sequence: CASSTQGTTSRYSNQPQHF. DNA for the CDR3: TGTGCCAGCAGCACCCAGGGGACCACCTCGCGTTATAGCAATCAGCCCCAGCATTTT.

Only one count was recorded for this clone. The rearrangement uses TRBV7-8 and TRBJ1-2, with 8 bases identical to TRBD1. After removal of 4 bases from V and 4 bases from J, the junction contained 8 bases not matched to a gene. Germline V CDR1 and CDR2: SGHVS, FQNEAQ. This CDR3 is 15 amino acids long. This chain's CDR3 is CASSYRDRLLYGYTF. The CDR3 DNA reads TGTGCCAGCAGCTACCGGGACAGGCTTCTCTATGGCTACACCTTC. Combining the CDR3 with reference TRBV7-8 and TRBJ1-2 gives the whole variable domain GAGVSQSPRYKVAKRGQDVALRCDPISGHVSLFWYQQALGQGPEFLTYFQNEAQLDKSGLPSDRFFAERPEGSVSTLKIQRTQQEDSAVYLCASSYRDRLLYGYTFGSGTRLTVV.

V is TRBV25-1 and J is TRBJ2-3; 9 positions match TRBD2. CDR1 and CDR2 from the germline V gene are MGHDK and SYGVNS. V shed 2 bases, J shed 3 bases, and the junction held 9 bases outside the gene matches. CDR3 length equals 17 residues. The chain's CDR3 is CASSEGASGRLTDTQYF. As DNA, the CDR3 is TGTGCCAGCAGTGAAGGGGCCAGCGGGAGGTTGACAGATACGCAGTATTTT.

A few counts support this clone. This chain links TRBV9 with TRBJ2-3, with 12 bases fitting TRBD2. After removal of 4 bases from V and 2 bases from J, the junction contained 2 bases not matched to a gene. CDR1 SGDLS and CDR2 YYNGEE come from the germline V gene. The CDR3 contains 15 residues. Here the CDR3 reads CASSWTSGITDTQYF. The CDR3 DNA follows: TGTGCCAGCAGCTGGACTAGCGGGATCACAGATACGCAGTATTTT.

The V call is TRBV7-8, the J call TRBJ2-5, with D possibly matching TRBD1 (6 bases). V was cut by 5 bases and J by 0 bases, with 16 bases left in between. This CDR3 comprises 16 residues. Germline CDR1 SGHVS, CDR2 FQNEAQ. The CDR3 region has the DNA TGTGCCAGCAGCCACACCCGCCGGGACAACCAAGAGACCCAGTACTTC. Protein sequence: CASSHTRRDNQETQYF.

The chain couples TRBV28 to TRBJ2-5; the D gene could be TRBD1 or TRBD2 (5 bases each). The CDR3 has 15 amino acids. The germline CDR1 and CDR2 sequences are MDHEN and SYDVKM. Trimming shortened V by 4 bases and J by 1 base, and 13 bases separated the two germline ends. The CDR3 sequence is CASSSGARSQETQYF. CDR3 DNA: TGTGCCAGCAGTTCCGGGGCTCGGAGCCAAGAGACCCAGTACTTC.

V usage is TRBV28 and J usage is TRBJ2-7; D remains unclear. V was trimmed by 5 bases and J by 4 bases, leaving 9 bases between them. Germline lookup yields CDR1 MDHEN and CDR2 SYDVKM. The CDR3 has 12 amino acids. CDR3 sequence: CASSPLGYEQYF. The CDR3 bases are TGTGCCAGCAGTCCCCTGGGTTACGAGCAGTACTTC.

The chain couples TRBV7-9 to TRBJ2-3, with TRBD2 matching over 7 bases. Trimming cost V 4 bases and J 4 bases; bases outside gene matches: 5. This CDR3 is built from 14 residues. Germline CDR1 reads SEHNR; CDR2 reads FQNEAQ (reference sequence). DNA of the CDR3: TGTGCCAGCAGCTGGACGCTAGCGGCAGATACGCAGTATTTT. It yields the protein CASSWTLAADTQYF.

This clone appeared many times. This chain uses TRBV25-1 with TRBJ2-5; D may be TRBD1 (6 bases). With the DNA end fitting TRBJ2-7 better, the J assignment may be wrong. The CDR3 contains 17 residues. Per germline, CDR1 MGHDK and CDR2 SYGVNS. Written as DNA, the CDR3 is TGTGCCAGCAGTGAAACCTCTGGAGCCGGGACACGTTACGAGCAGTACTTC. Residues: CASSETSGAGTRYEQYF.

The rearrangement uses TRBV28 and TRBJ1-2, with 8 bases aligning to TRBD1. In germline, CDR1 is MDHEN, CDR2 SYDVKM. V lost 4 bases, J lost 1 base, and 2 bases stayed unmatched. The CDR3 length is 14 residues. The CDR3 reads CASSSRGRNYGYTF. In nucleotides, the CDR3 is TGTGCCAGCAGTTCCAGGGGGCGTAACTATGGCTACACCTTC.

The chain recombines TRBV6-1 with TRBJ2-7, with D perhaps being TRBD1 or TRBD2 (5 bases each). Trimming stripped 4 bases from V and 1 base from J, with 11 bases between. This CDR3 is built from 14 residues. The germline V gene has CDR1 MNHNS and CDR2 SASEGT. The CDR3 spells CASSGRDASYEQYF. As DNA, the CDR3 is TGTGCCAGCAGTGGCCGGGACGCATCCTACGAGCAGTACTTC.

This clone was counted once. The V call is TRBV7-6, the J call TRBJ1-3; D is unclear. The CDR3 sequence is 17 residues long. Germline V gives CDR1 SGHVS, CDR2 FNYEAQ. Trimming cost V 8 bases and J 0 bases, with 20 bases left between them. Here the CDR3 reads CASSPLLAASSGNTIYF. CDR3 coding DNA: TGTGCCAGCTCTCCTTTGTTAGCAGCCTCCTCTGGAAACACCATATATTTT.

This clone appeared a single time. The V and J genes are TRBV9 and TRBJ1-2; 7 bases align to TRBD1. This CDR3 has 14 residues. Trimming at V came to 5 bases and at J to 5 bases, leaving 9 bases not matched to a gene. Germline lookup yields CDR1 SGDLS and CDR2 YYNGEE. CDR3 bases: TGTGCCAGCAGTCGCGAGGGGGCCGGATATGGCTACACCTTC. Encoded protein: CASSREGAGYGYTF.

This clone was seen only a few times. The CDR3 protein is CASSASTENTEAFF. DNA for the CDR3: TGTGCCAGCAGCGCCTCGACAGAGAACACTGAAGCTTTCTTT. V usage is TRBV11-1 and J usage is TRBJ1-1; TRBD1 might be the D (5 bases). V was cut by 5 bases and J by 1 base, with 11 bases left in between. CDR3 size: 14 residues. Germline V CDR1 and CDR2: SGHAT, FQDESV (reference sequence).

The chain joins TRBV6-6 to TRBJ1-4; D call uncertain. From germline, CDR1 is MNHNY and CDR2 SVGAGI (reference sequence). Trimming removed 7 bases at V and 8 bases at J, with 8 bases between. There are 11 residues in the CDR3. CDR3 in amino acids: CASKNAEKLFF. The CDR3 nucleotides read TGTGCCAGCAAAAACGCCGAAAAACTGTTTTTT.